The T cell receptor (beta chain) described here comes from a study of T-cell reconstitution after alpha-beta-depleted transplantation in children. The V gene's germline CDR1 is MDHEN and CDR2 SYDVKM. V shed 6 bases and J 7 bases; nucleotides not matched to a gene: 19. The CDR3 contains 18 residues. Unique molecular identifiers were incorporated during preparation of the TCRbeta library. In TCRdb, the PCR reads were re-called with MiXCR into one record per CDR3 protein. Altogether 280,000 or so distinct CDR3 sequences are present, about 9.9% being singletons, with the ten largest covering 23%. The study's findings and limits: There were reportedly several hundred expanded graft clones from which alpha-beta T cells came about two months after transplant.

Many counts were recorded for this clonotype. Its antigen is undetermined. The TCR sequence derives from a male patient aged 2 to 9 who had a stem cell transplant for chronic granulomatous disease, so the T cells may come from the graft donor. The chain joins TRBV28 to TRBJ2-1, with 9 bases that match TRBD2. The sample in question was peripheral blood, obtained 180 days after TCRalphabeta/CD19-depleted stem cell transplant. CDR3 protein: CASRTGAAGGPFRNEQFF. DNA for the CDR3: TGTGCCAGCAGAACAGGTGCTGCGGGAGGGCCTTTCAGGAATGAGCAGTTCTTC.